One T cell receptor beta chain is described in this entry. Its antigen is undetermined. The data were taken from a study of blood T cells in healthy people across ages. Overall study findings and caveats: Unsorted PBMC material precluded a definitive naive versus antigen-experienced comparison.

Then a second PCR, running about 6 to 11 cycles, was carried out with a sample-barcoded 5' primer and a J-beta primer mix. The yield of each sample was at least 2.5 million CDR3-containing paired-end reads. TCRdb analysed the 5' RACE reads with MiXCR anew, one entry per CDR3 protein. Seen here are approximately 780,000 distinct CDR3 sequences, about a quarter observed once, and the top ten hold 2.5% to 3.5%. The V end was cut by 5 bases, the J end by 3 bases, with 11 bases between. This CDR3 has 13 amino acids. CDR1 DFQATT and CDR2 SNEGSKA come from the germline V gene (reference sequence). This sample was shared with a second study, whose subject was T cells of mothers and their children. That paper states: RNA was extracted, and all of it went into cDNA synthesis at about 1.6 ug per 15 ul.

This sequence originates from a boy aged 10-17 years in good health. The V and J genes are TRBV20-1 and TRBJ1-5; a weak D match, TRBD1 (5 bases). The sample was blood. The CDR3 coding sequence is TGCAGTGCTCGAAAGGGACCCAATCAGCCCCAGCATTTT. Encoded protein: CSARKGPNQPQHF.